This is a list of T cell receptor beta chains from one sample in a study of shared clonotypes between healthy human individuals. The repertoire was sequenced with immunoSEQ multiplex PCR; TCRdb's copy has only in-frame clones and lacks some. The sample holds 600,000 to 800,000 clones, roughly two thirds seen once. The sample taken for sequencing was memory CD4+ T cells sorted from blood. The source is a woman aged 25 to 39 in good health. CDR3s include the opening cysteine and the closing phenylalanine or tryptophan. Each record gives: D gene, clone size, V gene, J gene, CDR3 protein, CDR3 DNA. D genes are given only for firm matches. Only some rows state a clone size, as once, few, many or a class for expanded clones.

>.|.|TRBV14|TRBJ2-1
CASSHHGRGQNEQFF
TGTGCCAGCAGCCACCACGGGAGGGGGCAGAATGAGCAGTTCTTC
>TRBD2|.|TRBV2|TRBJ2-3
CASSAWTSGDTQYF
TGTGCCAGCAGCGCATGGACTAGCGGAGATACGCAGTATTTT
>.|few|TRBV5-1|TRBJ1-1
CASSLGDLNTEAFF
TGCGCCAGCAGCTTGGGAGACCTGAACACTGAAGCTTTCTTT
>.|many|TRBV7-2|TRBJ1-2
CASSLEPGDAYYGYTF
TGTGCCAGCAGCTTAGAGCCCGGCGACGCCTACTATGGCTACACCTTC
>.|.|TRBV18|TRBJ1-4
CASSPLGHLAEKLFF
TGTGCCAGCTCACCACTAGGGCATCTTGCTGAAAAACTGTTTTTT
>.|few|TRBV28|TRBJ2-5
CASSVTATQETQYF
TGTGCCAGCAGCGTAACGGCGACCCAAGAGACCCAGTACTTC
>.|few|TRBV11-1|TRBJ2-2
CASSWFTGELFF
TGTGCCAGCAGCTGGTTTACCGGGGAGCTGTTTTTT
>TRBD1|.|TRBV27|TRBJ1-2
CASSFWGTGVGYTF
TGTGCCAGCAGTTTTTGGGGGACAGGGGTTGGCTACACCTTC
>TRBD1|.|TRBV5-1|TRBJ1-2
CASSTGQEGYGYTF
TGCGCCAGCAGCACCGGACAGGAGGGCTATGGCTACACCTTC
>TRBD1|.|TRBV19|TRBJ1-2
CASSIEQGARGYTF
TGTGCCAGTAGTATCGAACAGGGGGCGAGGGGCTACACCTTC
>.|.|TRBV2|TRBJ2-2
CASNSVGGRAGELFF
TGTGCCAGCAATAGTGTCGGGGGGCGGGCCGGGGAGCTGTTTTTT
>TRBD1|few|TRBV28|TRBJ1-6
CASRSQGAQSPLHF
TGTGCCAGCAGGAGCCAGGGGGCTCAGTCACCCCTCCACTTT
>TRBD2|once|TRBV4-1|TRBJ2-1
CASSQDRLADVEQFF
TGCGCCAGCAGCCAAGATCGGCTAGCGGACGTGGAGCAGTTCTTC
>.|.|TRBV6-6|TRBJ2-7
CASSYTGTADEQYF
TGTGCCAGCAGTTACACAGGAACGGCGGACGAGCAGTACTTC
>TRBD2|.|TRBV5-6|TRBJ2-5
CASSLSAGGTQYF
TGTGCCAGCAGCTTGAGTGCGGGAGGGACCCAGTACTTC
>.|.|TRBV4-1|TRBJ2-1
CASSQDRGRSRHNEQFF
TGCGCCAGCAGCCAAGATAGGGGGAGATCCCGCCACAATGAGCAGTTCTTC
>TRBD2|.|TRBV4-1|TRBJ2-1
CASSVAGGPYNEQFF
TGCGCCAGCAGCGTAGCGGGAGGGCCTTACAATGAGCAGTTCTTC
>TRBD1|.|TRBV5-1|TRBJ1-4
CASSLTGGGEKLFF
TGCGCCAGCAGCCTGACAGGGGGCGGAGAAAAACTGTTTTTT
>.|many|TRBV18|TRBJ2-5
CASSPSLAETQYF
TGTGCCAGCTCACCCTCTCTAGCGGAGACCCAGTACTTC
>TRBD2|.|TRBV5-1|TRBJ2-1
CASSFSLAENNEQFF
TGCGCCAGCAGCTTTTCCCTAGCGGAAAACAATGAGCAGTTCTTC
>.|.|TRBV6-1|TRBJ2-3
CASSHDTQYF
TGTGCCAGCTCTCATGATACGCAGTATTTT
>TRBD2|.|TRBV18|TRBJ2-1
CASSRTSGRANEQFF
TGTGCCAGCTCACGGACTAGCGGGAGGGCCAATGAGCAGTTCTTC
>.|.|TRBV28|TRBJ2-5
CASSLQVFRETQYF
TGTGCCAGCAGTTTACAAGTTTTCCGAGAGACCCAGTACTTC
>TRBD2|many|TRBV7-9|TRBJ2-5
CASSFRGGLAGFQETQYF
TGTGCCAGCAGCTTTCGGGGTGGGCTAGCGGGATTCCAAGAGACCCAGTACTTC
>TRBD2|.|TRBV19|TRBJ2-7
CASSTPLAGTTLSYEQYF
TGTGCCAGTAGTACCCCCTTGGCCGGGACTACCCTATCCTACGAGCAGTACTTC